The text below deals with one T cell receptor (beta chain). This sample is drawn from a study of blood T cell repertoires in COVID-19. Overall study: COVID-19 samples from acute and convalescent phases originated in the United States, Italy and Spain. T cells, B-cell-depleted T cells, or PBMCs supplied cDNA or gDNA.

Trimming left V 2 bases short and J 4 bases short, with 9 bases between. The CDR3 extends over 13 amino acids. Germline CDR1 and CDR2: SGHDT and YYEEEE. The authors' processing: Estimates of nucleated cell counts were drawn from the amplification of reference gene primers. Measured with immunoSEQ multiplex PCR; TCRdb has only the in-frame clones, and not every one. That table is the source of V, J and clone size, and D and trimming were worked out from the DNA. The table has 250,000 or so clones, 87% seen once. J is TRBJ2-5 and V is TRBV5-6; D is unresolved. This TCR was recovered from a woman aged 40-49 years who had recovered from COVID-19. The specimen sequenced was peripheral blood. This chain's CDR3 is CASSFSPGETQYF. The CDR3 DNA follows: TGTGCCAGCAGCTTCTCACCCGGAGAGACCCAGTACTTC.